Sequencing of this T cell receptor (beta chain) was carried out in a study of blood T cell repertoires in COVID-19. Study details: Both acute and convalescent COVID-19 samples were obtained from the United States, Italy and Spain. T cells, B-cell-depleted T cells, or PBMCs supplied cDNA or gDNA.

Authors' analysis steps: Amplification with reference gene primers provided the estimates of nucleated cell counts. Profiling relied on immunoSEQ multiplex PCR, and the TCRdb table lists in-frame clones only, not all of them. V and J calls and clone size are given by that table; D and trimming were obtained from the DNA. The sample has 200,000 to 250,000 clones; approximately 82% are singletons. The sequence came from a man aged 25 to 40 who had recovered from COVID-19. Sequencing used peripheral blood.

For the CDR3, the DNA is TGCGCCAGCAGGGGGACAGGGGGCCTTAATTCACCCCTCCACTTT. As protein: CASRGTGGLNSPLHF. This chain uses TRBV10-2 with TRBJ1-6, with 12 positions matching TRBD1. CDR1 WSHSY and CDR2 SAAADI come from the germline V gene. J lost 6 bases, V lost 6 bases, and 3 bases had no gene match. This CDR3 comprises 15 residues.